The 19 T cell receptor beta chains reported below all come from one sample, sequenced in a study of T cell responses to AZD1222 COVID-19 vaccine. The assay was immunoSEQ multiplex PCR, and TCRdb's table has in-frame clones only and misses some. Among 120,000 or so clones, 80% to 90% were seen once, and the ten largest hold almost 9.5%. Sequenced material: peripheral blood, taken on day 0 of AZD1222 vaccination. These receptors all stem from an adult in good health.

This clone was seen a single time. CDR3 nucleotides: TGTGCCAGCAGTTACGACAGGGCCCGAACCGGGGAGCTGTTTTTT. This translates into CASSYDRARTGELFF. V is TRBV6-5 and J is TRBJ2-2, with 7 bases aligning to TRBD1. Looked up from germline, CDR1 is MNHEY and CDR2 is SVGAGI. After removal of 2 bases from V and 5 bases from J, the junction contained 5 bases not matched to a gene. CDR3 size: 15 residues.

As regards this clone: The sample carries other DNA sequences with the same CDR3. The CDR3 DNA follows: TGCGCCAGCAGCCCTGGCACAGATACGCAGTATTTT. Encoded protein: CASSPGTDTQYF. The genes are TRBV5-1 and TRBJ2-3; D uncertain. Trimming removed 4 bases from V and 1 base from J, with 4 bases in between. The CDR3 length is 12 residues. Germline loops: CDR1 SGHRS, CDR2 YFSETQ.

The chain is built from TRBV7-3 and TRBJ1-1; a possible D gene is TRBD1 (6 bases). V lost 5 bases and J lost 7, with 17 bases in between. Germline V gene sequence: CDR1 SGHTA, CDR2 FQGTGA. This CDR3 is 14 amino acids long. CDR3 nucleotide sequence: TGTGCCAGCAGCCCAAGGGCCGGGGGGCTTGAAGCTTTCTTT. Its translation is CASSPRAGGLEAFF.

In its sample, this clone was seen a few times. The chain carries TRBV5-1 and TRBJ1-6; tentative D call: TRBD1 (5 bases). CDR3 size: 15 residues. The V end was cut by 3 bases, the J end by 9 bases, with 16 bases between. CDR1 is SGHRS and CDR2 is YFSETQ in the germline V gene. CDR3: CASSWTGREPSPLHF. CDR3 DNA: TGCGCCAGCAGCTGGACTGGCAGGGAACCTTCACCCCTCCACTTT.

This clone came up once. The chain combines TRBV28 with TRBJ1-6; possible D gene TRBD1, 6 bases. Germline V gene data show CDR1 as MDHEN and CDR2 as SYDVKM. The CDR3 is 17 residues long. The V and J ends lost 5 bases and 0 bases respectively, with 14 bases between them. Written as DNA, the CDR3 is TGTGCCAGCAGTGCAAGGACAGCCAGCTCCTATAATTCACCCCTCCACTTT. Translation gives CASSARTASSYNSPLHF.

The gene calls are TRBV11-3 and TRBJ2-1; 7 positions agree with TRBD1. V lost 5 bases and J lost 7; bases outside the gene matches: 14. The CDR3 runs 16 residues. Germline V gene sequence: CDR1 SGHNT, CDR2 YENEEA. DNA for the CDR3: TGTGCCAGCAGCCCGACGTACAGGGGTTTGTTTAATGAGCAGTTCTTC. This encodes CASSPTYRGLFNEQFF.

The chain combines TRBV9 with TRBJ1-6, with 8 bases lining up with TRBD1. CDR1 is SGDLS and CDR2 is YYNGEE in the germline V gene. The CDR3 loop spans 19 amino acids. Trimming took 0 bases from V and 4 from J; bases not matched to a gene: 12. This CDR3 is CASSVGSPWTGNYNSPLHF. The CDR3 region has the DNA TGTGCCAGCAGCGTAGGATCCCCTTGGACAGGGAATTATAATTCACCCCTCCACTTT. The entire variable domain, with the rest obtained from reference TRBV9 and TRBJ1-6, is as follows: DSGVTQTPKHLITATGQRVTLRCSPRSGDLSVYWYQQSLDQGLQFLIQYYNGEERAKGNILERFSAQQFPDLHSELNLSSLELGDSALYFCASSVGSPWTGNYNSPLHFGNGTRLTVT.

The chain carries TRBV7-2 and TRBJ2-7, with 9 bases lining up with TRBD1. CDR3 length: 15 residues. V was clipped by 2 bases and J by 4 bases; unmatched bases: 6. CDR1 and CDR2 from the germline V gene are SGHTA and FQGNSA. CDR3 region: CASSLFTGGGYEQYF. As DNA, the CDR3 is TGTGCCAGCAGCTTATTTACAGGGGGCGGATACGAGCAGTACTTC.

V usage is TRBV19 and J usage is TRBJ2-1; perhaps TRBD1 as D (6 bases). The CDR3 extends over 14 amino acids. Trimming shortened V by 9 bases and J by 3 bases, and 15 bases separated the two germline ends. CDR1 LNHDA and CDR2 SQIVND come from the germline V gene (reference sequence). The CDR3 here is CASLKGVNYNEQFF. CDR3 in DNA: TGTGCCAGCCTAAAGGGGGTAAACTACAATGAGCAGTTCTTC.

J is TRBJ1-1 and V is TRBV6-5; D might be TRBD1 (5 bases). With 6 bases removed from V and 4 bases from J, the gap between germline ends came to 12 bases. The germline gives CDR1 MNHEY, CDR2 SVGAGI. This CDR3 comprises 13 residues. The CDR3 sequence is CASRAQGSTEAFF. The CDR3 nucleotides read TGTGCCAGCAGGGCCCAGGGAAGCACTGAAGCTTTCTTT.

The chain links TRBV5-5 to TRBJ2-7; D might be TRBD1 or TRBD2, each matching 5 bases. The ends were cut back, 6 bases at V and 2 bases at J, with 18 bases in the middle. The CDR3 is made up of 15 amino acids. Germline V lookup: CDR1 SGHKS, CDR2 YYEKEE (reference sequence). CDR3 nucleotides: TGTGCCAGCACCCCCTTTGATCGGGGACCCTACGAGCAGTACTTC. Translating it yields CASTPFDRGPYEQYF.

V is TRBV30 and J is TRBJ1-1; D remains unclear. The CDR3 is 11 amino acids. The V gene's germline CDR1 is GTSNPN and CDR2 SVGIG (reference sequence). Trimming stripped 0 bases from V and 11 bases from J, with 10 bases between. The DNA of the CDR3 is TGTGCCTGGAGTGTCCGGCAGAGTGCTTTCTTT. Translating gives CAWSVRQSAFF.

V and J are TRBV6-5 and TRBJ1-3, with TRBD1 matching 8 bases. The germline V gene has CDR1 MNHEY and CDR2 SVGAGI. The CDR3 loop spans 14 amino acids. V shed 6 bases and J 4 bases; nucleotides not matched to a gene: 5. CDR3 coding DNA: TGTGCCAGCAGACCGGACAGGGCCGGAAACACCATATATTTT. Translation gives CASRPDRAGNTIYF.

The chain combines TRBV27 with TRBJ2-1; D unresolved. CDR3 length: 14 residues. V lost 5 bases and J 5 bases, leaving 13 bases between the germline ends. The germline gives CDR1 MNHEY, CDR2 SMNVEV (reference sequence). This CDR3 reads CASSERSEHNEQFF. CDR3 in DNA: TGTGCCAGCAGTGAGCGCTCAGAGCACAATGAGCAGTTCTTC.

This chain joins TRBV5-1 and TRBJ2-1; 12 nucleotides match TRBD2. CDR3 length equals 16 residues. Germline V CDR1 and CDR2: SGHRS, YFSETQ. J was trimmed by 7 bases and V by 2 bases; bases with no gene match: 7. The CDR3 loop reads CASSLTSGGLQNEQFF. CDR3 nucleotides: TGCGCCAGCAGCTTAACTAGCGGGGGGCTACAAAATGAGCAGTTCTTC.

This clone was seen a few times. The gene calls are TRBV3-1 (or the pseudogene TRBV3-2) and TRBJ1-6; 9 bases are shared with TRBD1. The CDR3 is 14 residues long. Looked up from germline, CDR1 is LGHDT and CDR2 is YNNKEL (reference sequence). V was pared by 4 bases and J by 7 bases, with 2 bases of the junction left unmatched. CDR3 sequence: CASSPQGANSPLHF. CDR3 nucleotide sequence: TGTGCCAGCAGCCCACAGGGGGCAAATTCACCCCTCCACTTT.

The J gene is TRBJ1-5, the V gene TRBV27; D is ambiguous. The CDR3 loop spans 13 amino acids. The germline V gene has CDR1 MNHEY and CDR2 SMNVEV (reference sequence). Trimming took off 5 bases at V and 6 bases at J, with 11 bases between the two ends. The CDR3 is CASSLGSLQPQHF. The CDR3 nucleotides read TGTGCCAGCAGTCTAGGTTCCCTTCAGCCCCAGCATTTT.

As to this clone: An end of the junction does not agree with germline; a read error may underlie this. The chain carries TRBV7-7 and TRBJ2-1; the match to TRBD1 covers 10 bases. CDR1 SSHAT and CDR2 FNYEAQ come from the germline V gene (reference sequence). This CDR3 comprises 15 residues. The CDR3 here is CASSLDRTGGNEQFF. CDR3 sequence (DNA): TGTGCTAGCAGTCTAGATCGGACAGGGGGCAATGAGCAGTTCTTC.

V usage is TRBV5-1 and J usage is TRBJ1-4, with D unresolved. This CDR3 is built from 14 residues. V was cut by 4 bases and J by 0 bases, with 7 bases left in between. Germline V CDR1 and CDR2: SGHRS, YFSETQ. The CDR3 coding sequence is TGCGCCAGCAGCGTTACCTCAACTAATGAAAAACTGTTTTTT. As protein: CASSVTSTNEKLFF. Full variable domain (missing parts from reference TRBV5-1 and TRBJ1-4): KAGVTQTPRYLIKTRGQQVTLSCSPISGHRSVSWYQQTPGQGLQFLFEYFSETQRNKGNFPGRFSGRQFSNSRSEMNVSTLELGDSALYLCASSVTSTNEKLFFGSGTQLSVL.